This entry describes one T cell receptor (beta chain). Its antigen is as yet unknown. Per germline, CDR1 SGHTA and CDR2 FQGNSA. CDR3 length: 12 residues. The V end lost 7 bases, the J end lost 8 bases, and 12 bases lay between the germline ends. TCRdb passed the 5' RACE reads through MiXCR, listing each CDR3 protein once. The sample includes under 550,000 distinct CDR3 sequences, around a fifth of them seen just once. The sample is drawn from a study of T cells after yellow fever vaccination. About the study: The SMART-Seq v4 Ultra Low Input method served to prepare the low-cell-number fractions. Regarding the study as a whole: Repertoires sorted by FACS could include abundant clonotypes that are contaminants from the bulk population.

This clonotype was obtained from a man aged 18 to 35 who received the YFV17D yellow fever vaccine. Sequencing used PBMCs, obtained roughly 20 days after the first yellow fever vaccination. The chain combines TRBV7-2 with TRBJ2-1, with D perhaps matching TRBD1 (5 bases). The CDR3 DNA reads TGTGCCAGCACCCCTGGGGCGCATGAGCAGTTCTTC. Translation gives CASTPGAHEQFF.